Presented here are 10 T cell receptor beta chains from one specimen sequenced in a study of human T cells and chemical hapten exposure. TCRdb reprocessed the RACE reads with MiXCR, giving one entry per CDR3 protein. The table includes 150,000 to 200,000 distinct CDR3 sequences, about 14% detected once. As to time point: patch test 1, 2 weeks after DPC sensitization. Treatment described: therapeutic diphenylcyclopropenone sensitization with weekly scalp DPC. The sequenced sample was whole blood, obtained in connection with sensitization to the hapten diphenylcyclopropenone (DPC). The receptors were gathered from a young woman with alopecia areata. Some clones in this sample may be carry-over from other donors' samples.

This chain uses TRBV20-1 with TRBJ2-1, with D possibly TRBD2 on 6 matching bases. The CDR3 totals 14 residues. With 6 bases removed from V and 1 base from J, the gap between germline ends came to 13 bases. Germline CDR1 DFQATT, CDR2 SNEGSKA (reference sequence). CDR3 loop: CSARYSGSYNEQFF. Here the CDR3 DNA reads TGCAGTGCCCGATATAGCGGTTCCTACAATGAGCAGTTCTTC.

The chain employs TRBV27 and TRBJ2-5; maybe TRBD1 (6 bases). V lost 4 bases and J 5 bases, leaving 17 bases between the germline ends. CDR1 and CDR2 from the germline V gene are MNHEY and SMNVEV (reference sequence). This CDR3 spans 15 amino acids. The CDR3 reads CASSSLQGKGETQYF. CDR3 coding DNA: TGTGCCAGCAGTTCCCTACAGGGCAAGGGCGAGACCCAGTACTTC.

The V call is TRBV4-2, the J call TRBJ1-4; the D is unclear. The V gene lost 1 base and the J gene lost 17 bases, with 11 bases spanning the gap. CDR3 length: 11 residues. Germline V gene lookup returns CDR1 LGHNA and CDR2 YNFKEQ. The CDR3 spells CASSQGNGCFF. CDR3 DNA sequence: TGTGCCAGCAGCCAAGGGAACGGTTGTTTTTTT.

The chain uses TRBV7-2 and TRBJ1-6; the D gene is possibly TRBD1 (6 bases). The CDR3 loop spans 15 amino acids. Per germline, CDR1 SGHTA and CDR2 FQGNSA. Between the trimmed V and J ends, which lost 0 bases and 9 bases, there was a span of 12 bases. The CDR3 DNA follows: TGTGCCAGCAGCTTAGCCCCAGGGGCAGGTTCACCCCTCCACTTT. This codes for CASSLAPGAGSPLHF. The variable domain in full, with the rest retrieved from reference TRBV7-2 and TRBJ1-6, is GAGVSQSPSNKVTEKGKDVELRCDPISGHTALYWYRQSLGQGLEFLIYFQGNSAPDKSGLPSDRFSAERTGGSVSTLTIQRTQQEDSAVYLCASSLAPGAGSPLHFGNGTRLTVT.

This chain links TRBV11-3 with TRBJ2-1; a possible D gene is TRBD1 (5 bases). Per germline, CDR1 SGHNT and CDR2 YENEEA. The CDR3 is made up of 14 amino acids. V lost 1 base and J 9 bases, leaving 13 bases between the germline ends. CDR3 in DNA: TGTGCCAGCAGCTTAGGAGACAGTGGATTTGAGCAGTTCTTC. Amino acids: CASSLGDSGFEQFF.

This clonotype was seen at least ten times. The chain employs TRBV5-8 and TRBJ1-5; D may be TRBD1 (5 bases). In germline, CDR1 is SGHTS, CDR2 YDEGEE. The length of the CDR3 is 13 residues. V lost 1 base and J lost 6, with 8 bases in between. DNA for the CDR3: TGTGCCAGCAGCTTGTTAACAGGTCAGCCCCAGCATTTT. Protein sequence: CASSLLTGQPQHF.

This clonotype was seen only a few times. This sequence joins TRBV20-1 and TRBJ2-7, with 7 nucleotides matching TRBD1. The length of the CDR3 is 14 residues. Germline CDR1 and CDR2: DFQATT and SNEGSKA (reference sequence). Trimming at V came to 5 bases and at J to 2 bases, leaving 9 bases not matched to a gene. CDR3: CSAPLQGPTYEQYF. The CDR3 nucleotides are TGCAGTGCTCCTTTACAGGGGCCGACCTACGAGCAGTACTTC.

This clonotype has just a few counts. The V call is TRBV2, the J call TRBJ2-5; either TRBD1 or TRBD2 may fit D (7 bases each). V gave up 5 bases and J gave up 2 bases, with 15 bases separating them. The CDR3 is made up of 15 amino acids. Germline CDR1 is SNHLY and CDR2 is FYNNEI. CDR3 bases: TGTGCCAGCAGTCGGGGGGACAGCCGACAAGAGACCCAGTACTTC. Translated: CASSRGDSRQETQYF.

The J gene is TRBJ2-7, the V gene TRBV28; D possibly corresponds to TRBD2 (5 bases). The V gene's germline CDR1 is MDHEN and CDR2 SYDVKM. The CDR3 loop spans 14 amino acids. V dropped 7 bases and J dropped 2 bases, with 15 bases sitting between them. The CDR3: CASKPGVYPYEQYF. DNA for the CDR3: TGTGCCAGCAAACCCGGGGTTTATCCCTACGAGCAGTACTTC.

This clonotype has a count of ten or more. In DNA, the CDR3 is TGCAGCGTTGGGCACGGTACCTACGAGCAGTACTTC. It is translated as CSVGHGTYEQYF. The V gene is TRBV29-1, the J gene TRBJ2-7; D remains unclear. With 4 bases removed from V and 2 bases from J, the gap between germline ends came to 9 bases. Germline lookup yields CDR1 SQVTM and CDR2 ANQGSEA. The CDR3 spans 12 residues.